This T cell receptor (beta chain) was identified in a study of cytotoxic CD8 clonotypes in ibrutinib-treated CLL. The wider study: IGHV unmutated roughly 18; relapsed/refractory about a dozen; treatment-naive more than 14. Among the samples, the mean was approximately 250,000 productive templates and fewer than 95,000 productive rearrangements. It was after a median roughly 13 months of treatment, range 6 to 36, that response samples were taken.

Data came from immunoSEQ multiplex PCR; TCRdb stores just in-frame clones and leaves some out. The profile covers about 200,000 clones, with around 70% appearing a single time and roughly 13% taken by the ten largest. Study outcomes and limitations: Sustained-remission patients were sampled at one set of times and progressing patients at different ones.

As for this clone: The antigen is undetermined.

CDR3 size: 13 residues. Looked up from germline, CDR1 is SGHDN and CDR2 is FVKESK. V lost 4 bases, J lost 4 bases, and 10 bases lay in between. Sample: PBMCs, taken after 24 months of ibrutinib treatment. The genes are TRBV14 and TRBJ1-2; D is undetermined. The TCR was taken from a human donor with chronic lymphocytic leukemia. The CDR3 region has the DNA TGTGCCAGCAGCCCCCTCCACCCCTATGGCTACACCTTC. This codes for CASSPLHPYGYTF.